The sequence of this T cell receptor (beta chain) was determined in a study of blood T cell repertoires in COVID-19. In the study overall: There were acute and convalescent COVID-19 samples, and they came from the United States, Italy and Spain. From T cells, B-cell-depleted T cells, or PBMCs came the material, which was cDNA or gDNA.

The CDR3 is 15 residues long. Germline CDR1 reads SGHNT; CDR2 reads YENEEA. The ends were cut back, 4 bases at V and 2 bases at J, with 14 bases in the middle. Original processing methods: Scientists estimated how many nucleated cells there were by amplifying reference gene primers. This table comes from immunoSEQ multiplex PCR, and its TCRdb copy is limited to in-frame clones, with some not included. V, J and clone size derive from that table, while D and trimming were established from the DNA sequence. The sample includes 70,000 to 100,000 clones, roughly 90% seen only once; the top ten take approximately 2.9%.

The sequenced sample consisted of peripheral blood. This TCR came from a woman older than 75 with acute or convalescent COVID-19. The chain links TRBV11-3 to TRBJ1-1; D is undetermined. CDR3 residues: CASSSYDAGNTEAFF. CDR3 sequence (DNA): TGTGCCAGCAGCTCCTATGACGCGGGAAACACTGAAGCTTTCTTT.